The next 28 T cell receptor beta chains were all read from a single sample in a study of blood T cell repertoires in COVID-19. Using immunoSEQ multiplex PCR, the repertoire was profiled, and TCRdb retains in-frame clones only, with some absent. The sample holds 110,000 or so clones, approximately 80% seen once. Sequencing was performed on peripheral blood. The receptors were sampled from a man aged 70-80 years with acute or convalescent COVID-19.

V gene TRBV6-5 combines with J gene TRBJ1-5; the D gene is possibly TRBD1 (5 bases). The V gene lost 6 bases and the J gene lost 1 base, with 13 bases spanning the gap. The CDR3 consists of 15 residues. Germline V gene data show CDR1 as MNHEY and CDR2 as SVGAGI. CDR3 sequence reads: CASSLRQSSNQPQHF. The CDR3 DNA sequence: TGTGCCAGCAGCCTTAGACAGTCGAGCAATCAGCCCCAGCATTTT.

The chain recombines TRBV5-1 with TRBJ2-1; maybe TRBD2 (6 bases). The CDR3 has 15 residues. V was pared by 0 bases and J by 2 bases, with 9 bases between. Germline assignment: CDR1 SGHRS and CDR2 YFSETQ. The CDR3 region is CASSLGLGPYNEQFF. Here the CDR3 DNA reads TGCGCCAGCAGCTTGGGACTAGGGCCCTACAATGAGCAGTTCTTC.

This clone has only one observation. The gene calls are TRBV18 and TRBJ2-7, with 9 bases aligning to TRBD1. Germline V gene data show CDR1 as KGHSH and CDR2 as LQKENI. The CDR3 length is 15 residues. V trimming: 4 bases; J trimming: 3 bases; junction bases outside the gene matches: 7. This chain's CDR3 is CASSQPGQGHYEQYF. In nucleotides, the CDR3 is TGTGCCAGCTCACAACCGGGACAGGGTCACTACGAGCAGTACTTC.

The sample holds a few counts of this clone. V is TRBV18 and J is TRBJ2-7; D unresolved. CDR3 length: 15 residues. V gave up 2 bases and J gave up 2 bases, with 13 bases separating them. Per the germline V gene, CDR1 is KGHSH and CDR2 is LQKENI. CDR3 in amino acids: CASSPSNTRTYEQYF. CDR3 coding DNA: TGTGCCAGCTCACCAAGTAACACCCGAACCTACGAGCAGTACTTC.

This clone was found a few times. This chain joins TRBV19 and TRBJ1-5; D may be TRBD1 (5 bases). V was shortened by 5 bases and J by 6 bases, with 11 bases between the two germline ends. Per the germline V gene, CDR1 is LNHDA and CDR2 is SQIVND (reference sequence). CDR3 length equals 13 residues. The CDR3 is CASSGGVGQPQHF. DNA for the CDR3: TGTGCCAGTAGTGGGGGGGTTGGTCAGCCCCAGCATTTT.

V gene TRBV30 combines with J gene TRBJ2-3, with 9 positions matching TRBD1. This CDR3 has 16 amino acids. J lost 6 bases, V lost 3 bases, and 13 bases had no gene match. Germline V CDR1 and CDR2: GTSNPN, SVGIG (reference sequence). In DNA form, the CDR3 reads TGTGCCTGGAGCACCTTAGGGGGGACAGGGAGCGATACGCAGTATTTT. It codes for CAWSTLGGTGSDTQYF.

The genes are TRBV28 and TRBJ1-4; D may be TRBD1 (5 bases). The length of the CDR3 is 14 residues. The V end lost 7 bases, the J end lost 8 bases, and 17 bases lay between the germline ends. CDR1 is MDHEN and CDR2 is SYDVKM in the germline V gene. CDR3 DNA sequence: TGTGCCAGCACCACGGGGGAGGGTTGGGAAAAACTGTTTTTT. Translated: CASTTGEGWEKLFF.

V gene TRBV13 combines with J gene TRBJ2-7, with D possibly TRBD2 on 5 matching bases. The CDR3 totals 16 residues. CDR1 PRHDT and CDR2 FYEKMQ come from the germline V gene (reference sequence). V was cut by 0 bases and J by 1 base, with 13 bases left in between. For the CDR3, the DNA is TGTGCCAGCAGCTTAGGGCCCGGGATCGCATCCTACGAGCAGTACTTC. Translating gives CASSLGPGIASYEQYF.

The chain combines TRBV6-2 or TRBV6-3 with TRBJ1-2; 7 positions agree with TRBD1. V gave up 2 bases and J gave up 5 bases; unmatched junction bases: 2. The CDR3 extends over 13 amino acids. Germline V gene data show CDR1 as MNHEY and CDR2 as SVGEGT. The CDR3 region has the DNA TGTGCCAGCAGTTACCCAGGGGGGTATGGCTACACCTTC. Encoded protein: CASSYPGGYGYTF.

The gene calls are TRBV27 and TRBJ2-3; D is possibly TRBD1 (6 bases). The germline CDR1 and CDR2 sequences are MNHEY and SMNVEV (reference sequence). The CDR3 runs to 13 residues. V lost 8 bases and J lost 2, with 11 bases in between. The CDR3 loop is CASQGHSTDTQYF. CDR3 nucleotides: TGTGCCAGCCAGGGACATTCCACAGATACGCAGTATTTT.

This clone has only a few counts. The V and J genes are TRBV6-1 and TRBJ1-6; D remains unclear. Germline CDR1 and CDR2: MNHNS and SASEGT. CDR3 size: 13 residues. V lost 3 bases to trimming and J lost 7 bases, with 7 bases between them. The CDR3 sequence: CASSDQRNSPLHF. The CDR3 nucleotides read TGTGCCAGCAGTGACCAGCGGAATTCACCCCTCCACTTT.

The chain recombines TRBV28 with TRBJ2-1; D remains ambiguous. The germline gives CDR1 MDHEN, CDR2 SYDVKM. This CDR3 has 11 residues. Trimming cost V 6 bases and J 8 bases, with 8 bases left between them. The CDR3 loop is CASRSRDEQFF. The CDR3 region has the DNA TGTGCCAGCAGGTCACGGGATGAGCAGTTCTTC.

The J gene is TRBJ2-7, the V gene TRBV19, with D perhaps matching TRBD2 (5 bases). Germline assignment: CDR1 LNHDA and CDR2 SQIVND (reference sequence). Trimming shortened V by 7 bases and J by 0 bases, and 16 bases separated the two germline ends. The CDR3 runs to 15 residues. Written as DNA, the CDR3 is TGTGCCAGTACAAAGGGATCGGCGGGCTCCTACGAGCAGTACTTC. Protein sequence: CASTKGSAGSYEQYF.

The rearrangement joins TRBV6-2 or TRBV6-3 to TRBJ2-3; 9 bases align to TRBD2. From germline, CDR1 is MNHEY and CDR2 SVGEGT. The CDR3 contains 20 residues. V lost 2 bases to trimming and J lost 6 bases; unmatched junction nucleotides: 21. The CDR3 protein is CASSYPAGLAGFGLADTQYF. CDR3 nucleotide sequence: TGTGCCAGCAGTTACCCCGCGGGGCTAGCGGGATTTGGTTTAGCGGATACGCAGTATTTT.

The chain carries TRBV4-2 and TRBJ2-2, with TRBD2 matching over 8 bases. This CDR3 is built from 18 residues. The trim removed 1 base at V and 0 bases at J, leaving 7 bases unmatched. Germline V gene data show CDR1 as LGHNA and CDR2 as YNFKEQ. As DNA, the CDR3 is TGTGCCAGCAGCCAAGTCGTCGGGACTAGGACGAACACCGGGGAGCTGTTTTTT. Its translation: CASSQVVGTRTNTGELFF.

This chain connects TRBV15 to TRBJ2-5; 12 bases line up with TRBD2. This CDR3 region has 16 residues. V lost 4 bases to trimming and J lost 2 bases; unmatched junction nucleotides: 5. The germline V gene has CDR1 LNHNV and CDR2 YYDKDF (reference sequence). CDR3 amino acids: CATSNYGLAGQETQYF. The CDR3 coding sequence is TGTGCCACCAGCAACTACGGACTAGCGGGGCAAGAGACCCAGTACTTC.

This rearrangement joins TRBV19 to TRBJ2-2; 10 bases fit TRBD1. The ends lost 10 bases at V and 3 bases at J; junction bases unmatched: 5. The germline gives CDR1 LNHDA, CDR2 SQIVND (reference sequence). The CDR3 has 14 amino acids. The CDR3 here is CATMDRGDTGELFF. In DNA form, the CDR3 reads TGTGCCACTATGGACAGGGGGGACACCGGGGAGCTGTTTTTT.

The chain links TRBV7-9 to TRBJ1-1; 9 nucleotides align to TRBD1. V lost 5 bases and J lost 8; bases outside the gene matches: 24. This CDR3 region has 19 residues. Germline V gene sequence: CDR1 SEHNR, CDR2 FQNEAQ (reference sequence). The CDR3 protein is CASSPISGTGTLYQREAFF. The CDR3 DNA reads TGTGCCAGCAGCCCGATCTCCGGGACAGGGACCCTTTACCAACGGGAAGCTTTCTTT. The whole variable domain, remainder taken from reference TRBV7-9 and TRBJ1-1, is DTGVSQNPRHKITKRGQNVTFRCDPISEHNRLYWYRQTLGQGPEFLTYFQNEAQLEKSRLLSDRFSAERPKGSFSTLEIQRTEQGDSAMYLCASSPISGTGTLYQREAFFGQGTRLTVV.

V usage is TRBV7-9 and J usage is TRBJ2-2, with no clear D. The CDR3 runs 14 residues. The germline gives CDR1 SEHNR, CDR2 FQNEAQ (reference sequence). V was shortened by 6 bases and J by 3 bases, with 11 bases between the two germline ends. This CDR3 is CASRMTLYTGELFF. CDR3 bases: TGTGCCAGCAGGATGACACTCTACACCGGGGAGCTGTTTTTT.

This clone was found many times. This chain joins TRBV5-6 and TRBJ2-7; TRBD1 matches 9 bases. V lost 0 bases to trimming and J lost 4 bases; unmatched junction nucleotides: 5. Germline V gives CDR1 SGHDT, CDR2 YYEEEE. CDR3 length equals 15 residues. The CDR3 coding sequence is TGTGCCAGCAGCTTGGGTGGGACAGGGCTATACGAGCAGTACTTC. Protein product: CASSLGGTGLYEQYF.

The CDR3 DNA reads as TGTGCCATCGGGGCTAGCGGGTTCACAGATACGCAGTATTTT. Its protein product is CAIGASGFTDTQYF. The chain recombines TRBV19 with TRBJ2-3, with 8 bases matching TRBD2. Germline V CDR1 and CDR2: LNHDA, SQIVND (reference sequence). The J segment lost 2 bases and the V segment lost 10 bases, leaving 8 bases of the junction unmatched. This CDR3 is built from 14 residues.

The J gene is TRBJ1-4, the V gene TRBV2; no firm D call. Germline V gene sequence: CDR1 SNHLY, CDR2 FYNNEI. V lost 2 bases, J lost 7 bases, and 14 bases lay in between. CDR3 length: 15 residues. In DNA, the CDR3 is TGTGCCAGCAGTGAACCCCGGGAACGTGGTGAAAAACTGTTTTTT. The encoded protein is CASSEPRERGEKLFF.

The genes are TRBV21-1 and TRBJ2-4; TRBD1 is the table's D call and was not checked against the DNA. TRBV21-1 is termed a pseudogene. CDR3 length: 13 amino acids. CDR3 sequence: CASTQGDKNIQYF. The CDR3 region has the DNA TGTGCCAGCACGCAGGGGGACAAAAACATTCAGTACTTC.

The chain is built from TRBV11-1 and TRBJ1-5; D is unclear. V was trimmed by 5 bases and J by 7 bases, leaving 15 bases between them. The CDR3 runs 14 residues. The V gene's germline CDR1 is SGHAT and CDR2 FQDESV (reference sequence). The CDR3 bases are TGTGCCAGCAGCGGAATTGAGGCGGAGCAGCCCCAGCATTTT. Residues: CASSGIEAEQPQHF.

The genes are TRBV2 and TRBJ1-2; no firm D call. The CDR3 is 14 residues long. Germline V gives CDR1 SNHLY, CDR2 FYNNEI. Between the trimmed V and J ends, which lost 6 bases and 0 bases, there was a span of 11 bases. The CDR3 sequence: CASSPSAANYGYTF. In DNA, the CDR3 is TGTGCCAGCAGCCCCTCGGCGGCTAACTATGGCTACACCTTC.

This chain uses TRBV19 with TRBJ1-4; D is unclear. Germline V gene lookup returns CDR1 LNHDA and CDR2 SQIVND (reference sequence). The V gene lost 1 base and the J gene lost 6 bases, with 3 bases spanning the gap. This CDR3 spans 12 amino acids. CDR3 sequence: CASSIADEKLFF. The CDR3 DNA reads as TGTGCCAGTAGTATAGCGGATGAAAAACTGTTTTTT. Looking up the rest from reference TRBV19 and TRBJ1-4 gives the full variable domain: DGGITQSPKYLFRKEGQNVTLSCEQNLNHDAMYWYRQDPGQGLRLIYYSQIVNDFQKGDIAEGYSVSREKKESFPLTVTSAQKNPTAFYLCASSIADEKLFFGSGTQLSVL.

This chain joins TRBV7-2 and TRBJ2-3; TRBD2 is a possible D gene (6 bases). Trimming removed 4 bases at V and 4 bases at J, with 6 bases between. CDR3 length: 12 amino acids. The V gene's germline CDR1 is SGHTA and CDR2 FQGNSA. The CDR3: CASSSGADTQYF. CDR3 sequence (DNA): TGTGCCAGCAGCTCGGGGGCAGATACGCAGTATTTT.

Only one count was recorded for this clone. The CDR3, as DNA: TGTGCCAGCAGCTCGACGGGGAGGAACACTGAAGCTTTCTTT. Protein sequence: CASSSTGRNTEAFF. This rearrangement joins TRBV7-6 to TRBJ1-1; D is uncertain. The CDR3 sequence is 14 residues long. V lost 4 bases to trimming and J lost 1 base, with 10 bases between them. CDR1 and CDR2 from the germline V gene are SGHVS and FNYEAQ.